These 25 T cell receptor beta chains were all obtained from the same sample, sequenced in a study of identical twins (dated by TCRdb to 2016 to 2018). Library prep was done by 5' RACE. The instrument given in TCRdb is Illumina HiSeq 2000. The public sequencing data were trimmed at Q25 with fastp and processed into clonotypes with MiXCR by TCRdb, which kept only in-frame beta chains. Here each entry gathers all rows of one CDR3 protein and keeps the most common genes and DNA. Across this sample there are 750,000 to 950,000 distinct CDR3 sequences, with 9% to 15% seen only once. In total, the top ten clones hold under 2% of the sample. These data are also associated with another study on yellow fever vaccine responses in identical twins.

Sequencing was done on a sample of PBMCs. The receptors originated from a woman younger than 30 in good health.

This clonotype has only a few counts. This sequence joins TRBV5-1 and TRBJ2-1; 7 positions agree with TRBD2. CDR3 length: 16 residues. The ends lost 0 bases at V and 7 bases at J; junction bases unmatched: 10. Germline lookup yields CDR1 SGHRS and CDR2 YFSETQ. The CDR3 DNA follows: TGCGCCAGCAGCTTGGCCAGGGACTACCTCCAGAATGAGCAGTTCTTC. Amino acid sequence: CASSLARDYLQNEQFF.

This chain connects TRBV5-5 to TRBJ2-7; D is uncertain. The V gene's germline CDR1 is SGHKS and CDR2 YYEKEE (reference sequence). CDR3 length: 13 residues. The V end was cut by 0 bases, the J end by 5 bases, with 9 bases between. CDR3: CASSLAYANEQYV. The CDR3 coding sequence is TGTGCCAGCAGCTTGGCCTATGCCAACGAGCAGTACGTC.

This clonotype appeared a few times. This chain uses TRBV11-2 with TRBJ2-7; possibly TRBD2 for D (6 bases). Between the trimmed V and J ends, which lost 5 bases and 4 bases, there was a span of 21 bases. From germline, CDR1 is SGHAT and CDR2 FQNNGV. This CDR3 comprises 16 residues. CDR3 sequence: CASSPSVGGRPYEQYF. Written as DNA, the CDR3 is TGTGCCAGCAGCCCTAGCGTGGGCGGTCGTCCGTACGAGCAGTACTTC.

This clonotype showed up just a few times. V and J are TRBV27 and TRBJ2-1; 7 bases agree with TRBD2. The V gene end was trimmed by 3 bases and the J gene end by 7 bases; junction bases not matched to a gene: 6. The length of the CDR3 is 14 residues. The germline CDR1 and CDR2 sequences are MNHEY and SMNVEV (reference sequence). The CDR3 loop reads CASSFQTSINEQFF. Here the CDR3 DNA reads TGTGCCAGCAGTTTTCAGACTAGCATTAATGAGCAGTTCTTC.

This clonotype was observed many times. The chain is built from TRBV5-1 and TRBJ2-1; 10 positions agree with TRBD2. Germline loops: CDR1 SGHRS, CDR2 YFSETQ. The length of the CDR3 is 15 residues. With 2 bases clipped from V and 7 bases from J, the junction kept 6 bases outside the gene matches. The CDR3 protein is CASSFGLAGVNEQFF. DNA of the CDR3: TGCGCCAGCAGCTTCGGTCTAGCGGGAGTAAATGAGCAGTTCTTC.

The chain employs TRBV14 and TRBJ2-5, with D perhaps TRBD2 (5 bases). The CDR3 has 17 residues. Trimming shortened V by 3 bases and J by 4 bases, and 21 bases separated the two germline ends. CDR1 is SGHDN and CDR2 is FVKESK in the germline V gene. The CDR3 bases are TGTGCCAGCAGCCAGCTCGGCGGGCGTACCGAGGGAGAGACCCAGTACTTC. Translation: CASSQLGGRTEGETQYF.

This chain connects TRBV2 to TRBJ1-4; D unclear. V shed 4 bases and J shed 1 base, with 7 bases lying between them. Germline V CDR1 and CDR2: SNHLY, FYNNEI. The CDR3 length is 14 residues. The CDR3 sequence: CASSGVGTNEKLFF. The CDR3, as DNA: TGTGCCAGCAGTGGTGTGGGAACTAATGAAAAACTGTTTTTT.

This chain joins TRBV6-1 and TRBJ2-2, with unresolved D. CDR3 length equals 17 residues. Germline V lookup: CDR1 MNHNS, CDR2 SASEGT. V lost 6 bases, J lost 7 bases, and 24 bases lay in between. The CDR3 DNA is TGTGCCAGCAGCTCAACTACCATCGGCGCCCGTTACGGGGAGCTGTTTTTT. Translation gives CASSSTTIGARYGELFF.

This clonotype has just a few counts. This rearrangement joins TRBV20-1 to TRBJ2-2; 10 bases are shared with TRBD2. The CDR3 totals 15 residues. V shed 0 bases, J shed 7 bases, and the junction held 5 bases outside the gene matches. Germline V gene lookup returns CDR1 DFQATT and CDR2 SNEGSKA (reference sequence). CDR3: CSARDGTSGIGELFF. The CDR3 DNA reads TGCAGTGCTAGAGATGGAACTAGCGGGATCGGGGAGCTGTTTTTT.

The V call is TRBV5-1, the J call TRBJ2-2; no definite D call. CDR1 and CDR2 (germline): SGHRS, YFSETQ. The CDR3 contains 14 residues. V gave up 7 bases and J gave up 4 bases, with 14 bases separating them. The CDR3 region has the DNA TGCGCCAGCCACCCGGGTGGAGCCACCGGGGAGCTGTTTTTT. The encoded protein is CASHPGGATGELFF.

The sample holds a few counts of this clonotype. The chain couples TRBV20-1 to TRBJ2-4, with D possibly being TRBD2 (5 bases). CDR3 size: 13 residues. Germline CDR1 is DFQATT and CDR2 is SNEGSKA (reference sequence). V was cut by 3 bases and J by 2 bases, with 8 bases left in between. The CDR3 protein is CSASAGPKNIQYF. The DNA for the CDR3 is TGCAGTGCTAGCGCGGGTCCCAAAAACATTCAGTACTTC.

This clonotype was picked up many times. The chain joins TRBV12-3 or TRBV12-4 to TRBJ1-5; TRBD1 is a possible D gene (5 bases). Trimming removed 1 base at V and 6 bases at J, with 7 bases between. This CDR3 has 13 residues. The CDR3 region is CASSLGGRQPQHF. CDR3 bases: TGTGCCAGCAGTTTAGGGGGCCGTCAGCCCCAGCATTTT.

The sample holds many counts of this clonotype. The J gene is TRBJ1-1, the V gene TRBV5-1, with D possibly matching TRBD1 (5 bases). The CDR3 extends over 14 amino acids. Germline-derived CDR1 and CDR2 are SGHRS and YFSETQ. Trimming cost V 4 bases and J 4 bases, with 14 bases left between them. The CDR3 region is CASSQGQGGTEAFF. CDR3 DNA sequence: TGCGCCAGCAGCCAAGGACAAGGCGGCACTGAAGCTTTCTTT.

This clonotype came up many times. The chain recombines TRBV4-1 with TRBJ2-7, with D possibly being TRBD1 (5 bases). V was pared by 8 bases and J by 0 bases, with 11 bases between. Germline V gene sequence: CDR1 MGHRA, CDR2 YSYEKL. The CDR3 is 13 residues long. CDR3: CASGASVSYEQYF. Here the CDR3 DNA reads TGCGCCAGCGGGGCGAGTGTCTCCTACGAGCAGTACTTC.

The CDR3 sequence is CASSQRAGTANTEAFF. The CDR3 DNA follows: TGTGCCAGCAGCCAGAGGGCCGGGACGGCGAACACTGAAGCTTTCTTT. The rearrangement uses TRBV4-2 and TRBJ1-1; D possibly corresponds to TRBD1 (5 bases). The CDR3 loop spans 16 amino acids. V lost 3 bases and J lost 1, with 15 bases in between. Germline CDR1 reads LGHNA; CDR2 reads YNFKEQ.

This rearrangement joins TRBV27 to TRBJ2-1; 7 nucleotides align to TRBD2. Germline loops: CDR1 MNHEY, CDR2 SMNVEV (reference sequence). The length of the CDR3 is 17 residues. Trimming cost V 4 bases and J 6 bases; bases outside gene matches: 15. This CDR3 reads CASSSPFGRENGNEQFF. CDR3 bases: TGTGCCAGCAGTTCCCCGTTTGGGCGGGAGAACGGCAATGAGCAGTTCTTC.

This clonotype has only a few counts. The rearrangement links TRBV2 to TRBJ1-2; D remains unclear. Deletions cut 5 bases from V and 4 bases from J, with 11 bases between. The germline V gene has CDR1 SNHLY and CDR2 FYNNEI. The CDR3 has 13 residues. The CDR3 DNA reads TGTGCCAGCAGTCCGCAGGCAATCTATGGCTACACCTTC. Translated, it gives CASSPQAIYGYTF.

At least ten counts were recorded for this clonotype. V and J are TRBV28 and TRBJ2-7; no reliable D call. Germline CDR1 reads MDHEN; CDR2 reads SYDVKM. V dropped 5 bases and J dropped 4 bases, with 12 bases sitting between them. This CDR3 spans 13 amino acids. The CDR3 region is CASSPPDSYEQYF. In DNA, the CDR3 is TGTGCCAGCAGTCCTCCGGATTCGTACGAGCAGTACTTC.

This chain uses TRBV20-1 with TRBJ2-3; D gene ambiguous. From germline, CDR1 is DFQATT and CDR2 SNEGSKA (reference sequence). The CDR3 runs 13 residues. V lost 2 bases and J lost 5, with 11 bases in between. The CDR3 region is CSARKWVGDTQYF. Written as DNA, the CDR3 is TGCAGTGCTAGAAAGTGGGTGGGAGATACGCAGTATTTT.

This clonotype was counted ten times or more. The chain recombines TRBV27 with TRBJ1-2; D might be TRBD1 (6 bases). The V gene's germline CDR1 is MNHEY and CDR2 SMNVEV (reference sequence). The CDR3 sequence is 12 residues long. V lost 7 bases and J lost 6, with 12 bases in between. The CDR3 sequence is CASTTGTNGYTF. The DNA of the CDR3 is TGTGCCAGCACCACAGGGACCAATGGCTACACCTTC.

The chain has TRBV20-1 and TRBJ2-1; 7 nucleotides match TRBD2. Germline V lookup: CDR1 DFQATT, CDR2 SNEGSKA (reference sequence). The ends lost 3 bases at V and 8 bases at J; junction bases unmatched: 13. There are 15 residues in the CDR3. CDR3 protein: CSARAERDLGDEQFF. The CDR3 bases are TGCAGTGCTAGGGCAGAGCGGGATTTGGGCGATGAGCAGTTCTTC.

This clonotype was found a few times. The rearrangement uses TRBV15 and TRBJ2-5; D remains ambiguous. V dropped 3 bases and J dropped 5 bases, with 10 bases sitting between them. The CDR3 extends over 13 amino acids. CDR1 LNHNV and CDR2 YYDKDF come from the germline V gene (reference sequence). The CDR3 sequence: CATSSFSWETQYF. As DNA, the CDR3 is TGTGCCACCAGCAGTTTTAGTTGGGAGACCCAGTACTTC.

The chain is built from TRBV4-1 and TRBJ2-7; TRBD2 might be the D (5 bases). The V and J ends lost 1 base and 7 bases respectively, with 11 bases between them. The germline CDR1 and CDR2 sequences are MGHRA and YSYEKL. This CDR3 comprises 13 residues. CDR3 nucleotides: TGCGCCAGCAGCCAAGTGGTAGCGTCTGAGCAGTACGTC. It translates to CASSQVVASEQYV.

The chain links TRBV7-9 to TRBJ1-1, with D tentatively TRBD1 (6 bases). The CDR3 extends over 15 amino acids. V was cut by 5 bases and J by 1 base, with 14 bases left in between. Looked up from germline, CDR1 is SEHNR and CDR2 is FQNEAQ (reference sequence). CDR3: CASSPFRGANTEAFF. The CDR3 DNA follows: TGTGCCAGCAGCCCATTCCGGGGGGCGAACACTGAAGCTTTCTTT.

This clonotype was observed once. The V and J genes are TRBV14 and TRBJ2-5, with TRBD1 as a possible D gene (6 bases). Germline CDR1 is SGHDN and CDR2 is FVKESK. V dropped 4 bases and J dropped 4 bases, with 16 bases sitting between them. The CDR3 is 15 amino acids. CDR3 loop: CASSRKQGMRETQYF. The CDR3 coding sequence is TGTGCCAGCAGCCGTAAACAGGGAATGCGAGAGACCCAGTACTTC.